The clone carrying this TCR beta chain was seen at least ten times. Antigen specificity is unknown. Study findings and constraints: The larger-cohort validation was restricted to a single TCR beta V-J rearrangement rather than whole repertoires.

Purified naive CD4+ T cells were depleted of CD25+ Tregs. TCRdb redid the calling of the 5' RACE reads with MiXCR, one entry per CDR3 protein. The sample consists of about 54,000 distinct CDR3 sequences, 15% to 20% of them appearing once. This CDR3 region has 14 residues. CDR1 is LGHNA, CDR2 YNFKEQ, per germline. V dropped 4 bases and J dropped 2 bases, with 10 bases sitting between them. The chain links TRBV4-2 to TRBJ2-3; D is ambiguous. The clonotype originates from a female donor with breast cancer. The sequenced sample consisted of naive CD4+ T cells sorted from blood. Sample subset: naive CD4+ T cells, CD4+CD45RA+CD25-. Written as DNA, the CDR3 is TGTGCCAGCAGCCCCTCCCGGGCCACAGATACGCAGTATTTT. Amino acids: CASSPSRATDTQYF.